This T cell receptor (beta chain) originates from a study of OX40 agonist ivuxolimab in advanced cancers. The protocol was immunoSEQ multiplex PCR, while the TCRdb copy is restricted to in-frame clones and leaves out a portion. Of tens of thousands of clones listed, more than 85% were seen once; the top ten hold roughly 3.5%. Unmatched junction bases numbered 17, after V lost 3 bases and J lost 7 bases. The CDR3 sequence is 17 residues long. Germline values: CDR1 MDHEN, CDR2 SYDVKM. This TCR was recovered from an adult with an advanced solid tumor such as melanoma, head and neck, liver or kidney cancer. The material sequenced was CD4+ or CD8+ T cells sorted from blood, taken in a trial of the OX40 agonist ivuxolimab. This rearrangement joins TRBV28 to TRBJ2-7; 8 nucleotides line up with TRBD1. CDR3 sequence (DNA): TGTGCCAGCAGTTTCCCCCGGACAGGGCTCCTTACTGGGGAGCAGTACTTC. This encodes CASSFPRTGLLTGEQYF.